Each of the 18 T cell receptor beta chains below was sequenced from the same sample in a study of blood T cells in healthy people across ages. A J-beta primer mix and a sample-barcoded 5' primer were used in a second PCR of roughly 7 to 12 cycles. TCRdb reprocessed the 5' RACE reads with MiXCR, giving one entry per CDR3 protein. The sample contains just over 1 million distinct CDR3 sequences, more than 35% of which appear only once. Sequenced: blood. The receptor set was obtained from a woman between 55 and 75 years old in good health.

This clonotype showed up just a few times. This rearrangement joins TRBV5-6 to TRBJ2-1; tentative D call: TRBD1 (7 bases). The CDR3 spans 15 residues. The germline gives CDR1 SGHDT, CDR2 YYEEEE. Trimming shortened V by 0 bases and J by 8 bases, and 15 bases separated the two germline ends. The CDR3 DNA reads as TGTGCCAGCAGCTTGGCAGGGCAGGGGGAGGATGAGCAGTTCTTC. It translates to CASSLAGQGEDEQFF.

This sequence joins TRBV24-1 and TRBJ2-1, with D perhaps matching TRBD1 (6 bases). Germline V gives CDR1 KGHDR, CDR2 SFDVKD. The CDR3 extends over 16 amino acids. V lost 1 base, J lost 6 bases, and 15 bases lay in between. The CDR3 sequence: CATSDFSVTGSNEQFF. The CDR3 coding sequence is TGTGCCACCAGTGATTTTAGCGTTACAGGGAGCAATGAGCAGTTCTTC.

This clonotype turned up a few times. The rearrangement uses TRBV6-1 and TRBJ2-1; 8 positions match TRBD2. The CDR3 totals 18 residues. The germline V gene encodes CDR1 MNHNS and CDR2 SASEGT. V trimming: 7 bases; J trimming: 1 base; junction bases outside the gene matches: 15. CDR3 residues: CASTAGTRGLDSYNEQFF. Here the CDR3 DNA reads TGTGCCAGCACCGCCGGGACTAGGGGACTCGATTCCTACAATGAGCAGTTCTTC.

The chain couples TRBV5-1 to TRBJ2-7; 8 nucleotides match TRBD1. From germline, CDR1 is SGHRS and CDR2 YFSETQ. The CDR3 covers 15 residues. V shed 3 bases, J shed 7 bases, and the junction held 12 bases outside the gene matches. The CDR3 DNA is TGCGCCAGCAGCTGGCGGACAGGGTACTACAATGAGCAGTACTTC. It translates to CASSWRTGYYNEQYF.

The CDR3 here is CASSLGRAIGQYF. CDR3 in DNA: TGTGCCAGCAGTTTGGGCAGAGCCATCGGGCAGTACTTC. The chain recombines TRBV28 with TRBJ2-7; D unclear. Trimming cost V 3 bases and J 9 bases, with 15 bases left between them. This CDR3 has 13 residues. The germline V gene has CDR1 MDHEN and CDR2 SYDVKM.

On this clonotype: A junction boundary mismatches the germline segment, possibly from a read error. The chain recombines TRBV6-1 with TRBJ2-3, with TRBD2 matching over 8 bases. There are 16 residues in the CDR3. Germline CDR1 reads MNHNS; CDR2 reads SASEGT. CDR3 amino acids: CASGRGLAGTTDTQYF. The DNA for the CDR3 is TGCGCCAGCGGAAGAGGATTAGCGGGAACCACAGATACGCAGTATTTT.

V usage is TRBV28 and J usage is TRBJ2-3; 7 bases are shared with TRBD1. Germline V gives CDR1 MDHEN, CDR2 SYDVKM. V dropped 8 bases and J dropped 5; count of bases not matched to a gene: 7. The CDR3 length is 13 residues. This chain's CDR3 is CASGTRGQDTQYF. As DNA, the CDR3 is TGTGCCAGCGGGACGAGGGGGCAAGATACGCAGTATTTT.

This clonotype was counted between two and nine times. The chain uses TRBV5-1 and TRBJ2-3, with D possibly matching TRBD2 (6 bases). Germline V gene sequence: CDR1 SGHRS, CDR2 YFSETQ. This CDR3 contains 15 residues. Trimming pared 0 bases from V and 4 bases from J, leaving 12 bases between. The DNA of the CDR3 is TGCGCCAGCAGCTTGGGGTGGGACTCCCCAGATACGCAGTATTTT. Its protein is CASSLGWDSPDTQYF.

This chain connects TRBV6-5 to TRBJ2-1, with D possibly being TRBD1 (5 bases). The ends were cut back, 0 bases at V and 1 base at J, with 22 bases in the middle. This CDR3 comprises 20 residues. Germline assignment: CDR1 MNHEY and CDR2 SVGAGI. CDR3 nucleotides: TGTGCCAGCAGTTACTCGAAACGGCAGGGTTGGGTTATTTCCTACAATGAGCAGTTCTTC. Its translation is CASSYSKRQGWVISYNEQFF.

The gene calls are TRBV2 and TRBJ2-1; TRBD2 aligns across 9 bases. Germline CDR1 SNHLY, CDR2 FYNNEI. The CDR3 contains 16 residues. Unmatched junction bases numbered 9, after V lost 2 bases and J lost 7 bases. Written as DNA, the CDR3 is TGTGCCAGCAGTGAACAGGGTCTAGCGGGATCGAATGAGCAGTTCTTC. The encoded protein is CASSEQGLAGSNEQFF.

This chain connects TRBV29-1 to TRBJ2-5, with no clear D. The CDR3 covers 12 residues. CDR1 SQVTM and CDR2 ANQGSEA come from the germline V gene. The V end was cut by 3 bases, the J end by 11 bases, with 16 bases between. CDR3 region: CSVEGRLGEQYF. CDR3 DNA sequence: TGCAGCGTTGAGGGTAGGTTGGGTGAGCAGTACTTC.

A remark on this clonotype: An end of the junction differs from the germline gene, which may be a read error. V and J are TRBV7-9 and TRBJ2-1, with D maybe TRBD2 (6 bases). Germline CDR1 reads SEHNR; CDR2 reads FQNEAQ (reference sequence). The CDR3 runs 15 residues. CDR3 region: CASSSGVASSNAQFF. The CDR3 DNA is TGTGCCAGCAGCTCGGGGGTAGCGTCGTCCAATGCGCAGTTCTTC.

This clonotype was seen a few times. The V and J genes are TRBV12-3 or TRBV12-4 and TRBJ1-2; TRBD1 matches 7 bases. The CDR3 extends over 14 amino acids. Germline trimming cut 5 bases from V and 4 bases from J; bases unmatched to any gene: 7. CDR3 coding DNA: TGTGCCAGCAGTCGACAGGGCTCGGCCTATGGCTACACCTTC. It yields the protein CASSRQGSAYGYTF.

This CDR3 reads CASSQSFWDGETQYF. The DNA for the CDR3 is TGTGCCAGCAGCCAATCTTTTTGGGACGGGGAGACCCAGTACTTC. This chain joins TRBV3-1 and TRBJ2-5, with D perhaps matching TRBD1 or TRBD2 (5 bases each). Trimming pared 2 bases from V and 5 bases from J, leaving 15 bases between. The CDR3 has 15 residues. Germline lookup yields CDR1 LGHDT and CDR2 YNNKEL (reference sequence).

The rearrangement uses TRBV5-1 and TRBJ2-7; D call uncertain. CDR3 length: 12 residues. Looked up from germline, CDR1 is SGHRS and CDR2 is YFSETQ. Trimming stripped 4 bases from V and 7 bases from J, with 12 bases between. The CDR3 sequence: CASSPDVVEQYF. DNA for the CDR3: TGCGCCAGCAGCCCGGACGTAGTAGAGCAGTACTTC.

This clonotype was seen a few times. This chain links TRBV14 with TRBJ2-5; 10 bases fit TRBD1. Germline-derived CDR1 and CDR2 are SGHDN and FVKESK. The CDR3 runs to 13 residues. V was pared by 5 bases and J by 5 bases, with 2 bases of the junction left unmatched. The CDR3 coding sequence is TGTGCCAGCAGCAAGACAGGGGGCGAGACCCAGTACTTC. Its protein is CASSKTGGETQYF.

The rearrangement joins TRBV20-1 to TRBJ2-3; tentative D call: TRBD2 (6 bases). Deletions cut 4 bases from V and 3 bases from J, with 11 bases between. Germline V lookup: CDR1 DFQATT, CDR2 SNEGSKA (reference sequence). CDR3 length: 13 residues. CDR3 sequence reads: CSANDGGTDTQYF. In DNA, the CDR3 is TGCAGTGCTAATGACGGAGGGACAGATACGCAGTATTTT.

The chain combines TRBV29-1 with TRBJ2-1; 7 bases agree with TRBD1. The CDR3 contains 14 residues. The trim removed 6 bases at V and 2 bases at J, leaving 7 bases unmatched. Per germline, CDR1 SQVTM and CDR2 ANQGSEA. The DNA of the CDR3 is TGCAGCGTGGGACAGCAGAATACCTACAATGAGCAGTTCTTC. It codes for CSVGQQNTYNEQFF.